Reported below is one T cell receptor beta chain. The CDR3 length is 15 residues. The germline V gene has CDR1 MNHEY and CDR2 SVGAGI. Trimming shortened V by 5 bases and J by 4 bases, and 14 bases separated the two germline ends. Measured with immunoSEQ multiplex PCR; TCRdb has only the in-frame clones, and not every one. The top ten hold 8.5% to 12% of the sample, which has more than 300,000 clones, around 87% seen once. The data stem from a study of blood T cell repertoires in COVID-19. Whole-study context: PBMCs, B-cell-depleted T cells, or T cells were the source of the cDNA or gDNA that made up the material.

The rearrangement uses TRBV6-5 and TRBJ2-2, with D perhaps TRBD1 (6 bases). The source is a woman in her 30s with COVID-19, enrolled during active disease. Material for sequencing was peripheral blood. CDR3 region: CASSQQGILTGELFF. The CDR3 region has the DNA TGTGCCAGCAGTCAACAGGGTATTCTCACCGGGGAGCTGTTTTTT.